This T cell receptor beta chain was captured in a study of regulatory T cells in long-lasting Graves disease. Construction of TCR beta libraries relied on iRepertoire HTBI primers and on Arm-PCR targeting CDR3 regions. TCRdb ran MiXCR on the multiplex PCR reads and lists one entry per CDR3 protein. The table shows hundreds of thousands of distinct CDR3 sequences, with around 15% occurring only once. The table lists this clonotype with many counts. Time point reported: newly diagnosed GD, antithyroid drugs for less than 3 months. Extracted RNA from PBMCs served as the source of the TCR library. This CDR3 has 16 residues. Looked up from germline, CDR1 is MDHEN and CDR2 is SYDVKM. Unmatched junction bases numbered 9, after V lost 6 bases and J lost 2 bases. These same records also appear under a second study, on T cells in Graves' hyperthyroidism and ophthalmopathy.

V gene TRBV28 combines with J gene TRBJ2-3; 9 bases agree with TRBD1. The source of this sequence is a woman aged 25 to 39 with Graves disease. The material was peripheral blood mononuclear cells (PBMCs), obtained at new diagnosis, from a patient treated with antithyroid drugs. The CDR3 DNA is TGTGCCAGCAGCGGGACAGGGAATTGGGCCACAGATACGCAGTATTTT. Translated: CASSGTGNWATDTQYF.